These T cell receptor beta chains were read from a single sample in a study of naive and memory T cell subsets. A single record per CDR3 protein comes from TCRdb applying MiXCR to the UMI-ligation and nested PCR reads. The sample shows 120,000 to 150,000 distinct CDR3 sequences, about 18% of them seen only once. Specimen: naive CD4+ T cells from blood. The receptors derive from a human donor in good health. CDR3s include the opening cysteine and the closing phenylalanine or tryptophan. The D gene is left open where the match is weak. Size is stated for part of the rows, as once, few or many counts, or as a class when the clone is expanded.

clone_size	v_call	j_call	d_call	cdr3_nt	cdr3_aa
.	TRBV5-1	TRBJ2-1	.	TGCGCCAGCAGCTTGGGTAGCTCGGGGGAGCAGTTCTTC	CASSLGSSGEQFF
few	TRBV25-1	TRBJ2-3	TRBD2	TGTGCCAGCAGTGCATTTCGGACTAGCGGGAGGTTAGCAGATACGCAGTATTTT	CASSAFRTSGRLADTQYF
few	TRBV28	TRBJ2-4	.	TGTGCCAGCAGTCCTTCACTTGAGATCCTAGCCAAAAACATTCAGTACTTC	CASSPSLEILAKNIQYF
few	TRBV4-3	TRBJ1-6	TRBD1	TGCGCCAGCAGCCAAGATTTATTCGACAGGGTGGCACCCCTCCACTTT	CASSQDLFDRVAPLHF
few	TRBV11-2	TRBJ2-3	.	TGTGCCAGCAGCCCTAAAAGTAGCACAGATACGCAGTATTTT	CASSPKSSTDTQYF
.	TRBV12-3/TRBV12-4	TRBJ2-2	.	TGTGCCAGCAGTTTTTGGCCGAACACCGGGGAGCTGTTTTTT	CASSFWPNTGELFF
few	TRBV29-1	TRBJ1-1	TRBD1	TGCAGCGTTGAAGGGCGGACAGGGGTTCCTGAAGCTTTCTTT	CSVEGRTGVPEAFF
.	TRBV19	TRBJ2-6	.	TGTGCCAGTAGAATAGACAGCCGAATATACTCTGGGGCCAACGTCCTGACTTTC	CASRIDSRIYSGANVLTF
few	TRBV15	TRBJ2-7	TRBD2	TGTGCCACCAGCAACGGGACTAGCCTCCTAGCCGGCGAGCAGTACTTC	CATSNGTSLLAGEQYF
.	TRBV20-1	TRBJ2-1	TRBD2	TGCAGTGCGACCGGGACTAGCGGGAGCAATGAGCAGTTCTTC	CSATGTSGSNEQFF
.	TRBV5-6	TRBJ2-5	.	TGTGCCAGCAGCCACGATACAGGGAGCCAAGAGACCCAGTACTTC	CASSHDTGSQETQYF
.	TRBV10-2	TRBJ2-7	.	TGCGCCAGCAGTGAGTTGGACAGACCATACGAGCAGTACTTC	CASSELDRPYEQYF
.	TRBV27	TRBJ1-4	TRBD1	TGTGCCAGCAGTTTTGGTGTAGGGACAGGGTATGAAAAACTGTTTTTT	CASSFGVGTGYEKLFF
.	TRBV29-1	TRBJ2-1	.	TGCAGCCCTCAGGGAGGTAGCCTTGGCAATGAGCAGTTCTTC	CSPQGGSLGNEQFF
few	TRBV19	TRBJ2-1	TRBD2	TGTGCCAGTACCAGCGGGAGGGCCCTCGATGAGCAGTTCTTC	CASTSGRALDEQFF
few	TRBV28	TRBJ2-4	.	TGTGCCAGCAGTCTCGGACAGGCAGGGAGGGACATTCAGTACTTC	CASSLGQAGRDIQYF
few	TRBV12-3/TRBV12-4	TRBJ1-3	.	TGTGCCAGCAGTTTCATCGGGGGTCCTGGAAACACCATATATTTT	CASSFIGGPGNTIYF
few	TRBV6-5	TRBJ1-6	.	TGTGCCAGCAGTTATGGACAGCCGGATTATAATTCACCCCTCCACTTT	CASSYGQPDYNSPLHF
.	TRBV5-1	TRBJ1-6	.	TGCGCCAGCAGCCCTTCGGGACTGAATAATTCACCCCTCCACTTT	CASSPSGLNNSPLHF
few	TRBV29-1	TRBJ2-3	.	TGCAGCGGCGGGGACGCAGATACGCAGTATTTT	CSGGDADTQYF
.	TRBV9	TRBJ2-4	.	TGTGCCAGCAGCGTAGAAGGAGGGGGTTGGGCCAAAAACATTCAGTACTTC	CASSVEGGGWAKNIQYF
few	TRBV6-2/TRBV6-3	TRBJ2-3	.	TGTGCCAGCAGTTACTTGGGCGCCTTCACAGATACGCAGTATTTT	CASSYLGAFTDTQYF
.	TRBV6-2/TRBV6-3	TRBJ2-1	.	TGTGCCAGCAGCTCGGACTACCGATCCCAGTTCTTC	CASSSDYRSQFF
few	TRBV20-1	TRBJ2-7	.	TGCAGTGCTAAAGTCGGGAGAGCCTCCTACGAGCAGTACTTC	CSAKVGRASYEQYF
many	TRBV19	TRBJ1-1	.	TGTGCCAGTAGTATACCCGGACTGAACACTGAAGCTTTCTTT	CASSIPGLNTEAFF
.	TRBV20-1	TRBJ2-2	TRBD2	TGCAGTGCTAGAAAACTCGGGGGGACTAGCGGGACCACCGGGGAGCTGTTTTTT	CSARKLGGTSGTTGELFF
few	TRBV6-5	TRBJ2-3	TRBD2	TGTGCCAGCAGCCGGACTAGCGGGCGAATAGGGGATACGCAGTATTTT	CASSRTSGRIGDTQYF
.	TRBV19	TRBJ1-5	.	TGTGCCAGTAGTATTTTAGGGAGCAATCAGCCCCAGCATTTT	CASSILGSNQPQHF
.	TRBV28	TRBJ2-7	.	TGTGCCAGCATCGGGGGCATTGGCTCCTACGAGCAGTACTTC	CASIGGIGSYEQYF
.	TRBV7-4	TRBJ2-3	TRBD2	TGTGCCAGCAGCTTTGGTAGCGGGATAAAACGAGATACGCAGTATTTT	CASSFGSGIKRDTQYF
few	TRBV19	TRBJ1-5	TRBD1	TGTGCCAGTAGTATCCCAGGGGGCGGAGGTCAGCCCCAGCATTTT	CASSIPGGGGQPQHF
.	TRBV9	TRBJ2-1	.	TGTGCCAGCAGCCCCCGAATTAGCGGAAGATCTACCTACAATGAGCAGTTCTTC	CASSPRISGRSTYNEQFF
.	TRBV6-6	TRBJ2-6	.	TGTGCCAGCAGTCCGTTCCAGAACTCTGGGGCCAACGTCCTGACTTTC	CASSPFQNSGANVLTF
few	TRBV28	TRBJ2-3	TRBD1	TGTGCCAGCAGGGGGGACAGGCGGCCAGATACGCAGTATTTT	CASRGDRRPDTQYF
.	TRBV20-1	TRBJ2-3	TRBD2	TGCAGTGCTACGTCGGGACTAGCGGAGCGCACAGATACGCAGTATTTT	CSATSGLAERTDTQYF
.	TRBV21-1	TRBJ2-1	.	TGTGCCAGCAGCAAGCGGACGGCCTCCTACAATGAGCAGTTCTTC	CASSKRTASYNEQFF
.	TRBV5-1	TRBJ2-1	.	TGCGCCAGCACCCCCGGGACTTTGTCGTACAATGAGCAGTTCTTC	CASTPGTLSYNEQFF
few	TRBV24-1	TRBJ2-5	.	TGTGCCACCAGTGCGGGGCCGCCTAGGGAGACCCAGTACTTC	CATSAGPPRETQYF
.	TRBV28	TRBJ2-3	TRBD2	TGTGCCAGCAGTCGCGGGAGTGCTGGCACAGATACGCAGTATTTT	CASSRGSAGTDTQYF
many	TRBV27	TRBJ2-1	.	TGTGCCAGCAGTCCCTCTGGGTTAAATGAGCAGTTCTTC	CASSPSGLNEQFF